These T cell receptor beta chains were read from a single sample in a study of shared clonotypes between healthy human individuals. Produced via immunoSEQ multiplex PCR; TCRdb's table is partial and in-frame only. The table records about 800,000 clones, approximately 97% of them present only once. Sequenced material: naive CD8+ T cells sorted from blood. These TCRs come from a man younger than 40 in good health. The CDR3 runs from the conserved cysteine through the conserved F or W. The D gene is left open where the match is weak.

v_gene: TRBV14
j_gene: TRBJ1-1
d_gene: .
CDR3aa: CASSQVMNTEAFF
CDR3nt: TGTGCCAGCAGCCAAGTGATGAACACTGAAGCTTTCTTT

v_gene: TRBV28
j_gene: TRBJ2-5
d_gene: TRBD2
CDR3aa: CASSSLIRTPREGRPIQETQYF
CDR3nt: TGTGCCAGCAGCTCTCTCATCAGAACCCCTCGGGAGGGCCGACCGATCCAAGAGACCCAGTACTTC

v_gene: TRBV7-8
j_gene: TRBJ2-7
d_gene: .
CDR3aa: CASSLGPEPYEQYF
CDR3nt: TGTGCCAGCAGCTTAGGGCCGGAACCCTACGAGCAGTACTTC

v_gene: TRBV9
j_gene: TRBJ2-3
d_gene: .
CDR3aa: CASEREHGDTQYF
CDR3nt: TGTGCCAGCGAAAGGGAGCACGGAGATACGCAGTATTTT

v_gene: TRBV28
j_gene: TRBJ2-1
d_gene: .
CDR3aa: CASSSNEQFF
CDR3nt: TGTGCCAGCAGCTCTAATGAGCAGTTCTTC

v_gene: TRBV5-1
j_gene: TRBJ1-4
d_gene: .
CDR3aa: CASSGRGQGGEKLFF
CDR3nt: TGCGCCAGCAGCGGCCGGGGGCAGGGTGGAGAAAAACTGTTTTTT

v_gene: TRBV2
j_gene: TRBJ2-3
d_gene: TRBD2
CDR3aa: CARGRGADTQYF
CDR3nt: TGTGCCAGGGGACGGGGGGCAGATACGCAGTATTTT

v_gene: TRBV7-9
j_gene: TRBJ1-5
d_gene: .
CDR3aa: CASSSTDSGRFNQPQHF
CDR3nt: TGTGCCAGCAGCTCAACAGATTCAGGGAGGTTCAATCAGCCCCAGCATTTT

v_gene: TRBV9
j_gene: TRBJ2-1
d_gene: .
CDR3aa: CASSVAGAGSSYNEQFF
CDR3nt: TGTGCCAGCAGCGTAGCGGGGGCGGGATCCTCCTACAATGAGCAGTTCTTC

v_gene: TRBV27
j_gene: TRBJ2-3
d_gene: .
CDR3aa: CASRLFEADTQYF
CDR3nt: TGTGCCAGCAGGCTGTTCGAGGCAGATACGCAGTATTTT

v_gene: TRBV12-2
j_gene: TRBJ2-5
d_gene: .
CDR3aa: CASRLTRGVGPQETQYF
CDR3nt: TGTGCAAGTCGCTTAACGCGGGGGGTGGGGCCCCAAGAGACCCAGTACTTC

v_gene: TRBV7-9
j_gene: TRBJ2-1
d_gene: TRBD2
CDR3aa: CASSLVPSGRGSYNEQFF
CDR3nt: TGTGCCAGCAGCTTAGTACCTAGCGGGAGGGGCTCCTACAATGAGCAGTTCTTC

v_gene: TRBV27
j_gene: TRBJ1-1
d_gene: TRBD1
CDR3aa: CASSLTGDMNTEAFF
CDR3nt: TGTGCCAGCAGTTTGACAGGGGATATGAACACTGAAGCTTTCTTT

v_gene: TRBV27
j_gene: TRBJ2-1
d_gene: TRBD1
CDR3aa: CASSLDRADEQFF
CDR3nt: TGTGCCAGCAGTTTAGACAGGGCCGATGAGCAGTTCTTC

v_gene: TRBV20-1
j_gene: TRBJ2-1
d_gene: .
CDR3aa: CSGTFYNEQFF
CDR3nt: TGCAGTGGGACTTTTTACAATGAGCAGTTCTTC

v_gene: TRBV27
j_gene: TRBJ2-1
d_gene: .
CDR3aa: CASSFFSSGTSYNEQFF
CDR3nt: TGTGCCAGCAGTTTCTTCTCAAGCGGGACATCCTACAATGAGCAGTTCTTC

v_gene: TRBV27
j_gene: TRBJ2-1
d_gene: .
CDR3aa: CASSFPGPNNEQFF
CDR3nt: TGTGCCAGCAGTTTCCCGGGACCAAACAATGAGCAGTTCTTC

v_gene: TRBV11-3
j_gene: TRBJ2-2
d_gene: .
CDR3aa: CASSHTNTGELFF
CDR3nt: TGTGCCAGCAGCCACACGAACACCGGGGAGCTGTTTTTT

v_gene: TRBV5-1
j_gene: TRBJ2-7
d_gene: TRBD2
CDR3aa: CASSLEAGVTMGHEQYF
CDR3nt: TGCGCCAGCAGCTTGGAAGCGGGAGTCACCATGGGTCACGAGCAGTACTTC

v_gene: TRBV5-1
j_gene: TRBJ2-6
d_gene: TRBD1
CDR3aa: CASSTGTVGWQSDVLTF
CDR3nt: TGCGCCAGCAGCACCGGGACAGTTGGGTGGCAATCGGACGTCCTGACTTTC

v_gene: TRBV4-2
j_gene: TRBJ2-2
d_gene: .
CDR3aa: CASSQFGGTGELFF
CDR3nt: TGTGCCAGCAGCCAGTTCGGGGGCACCGGGGAGCTGTTTTTT

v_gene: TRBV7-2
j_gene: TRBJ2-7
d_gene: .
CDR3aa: CASSPLSYEQYF
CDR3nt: TGTGCCAGCAGCCCCCTCTCCTACGAGCAGTACTTC

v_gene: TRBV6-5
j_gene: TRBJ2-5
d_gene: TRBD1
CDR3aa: CATRQGGQETQYF
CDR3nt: TGTGCCACCAGACAGGGTGGGCAAGAGACCCAGTACTTC

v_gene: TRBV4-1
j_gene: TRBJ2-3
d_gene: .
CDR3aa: CASSQELAPDTQYF
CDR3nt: TGCGCCAGCAGCCAAGAACTAGCTCCAGATACGCAGTATTTT

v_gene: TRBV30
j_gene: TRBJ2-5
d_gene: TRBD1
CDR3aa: CAWNSLTGVGETQYF
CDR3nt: TGTGCCTGGAATAGCCTGACAGGGGTAGGGGAGACCCAGTACTTC

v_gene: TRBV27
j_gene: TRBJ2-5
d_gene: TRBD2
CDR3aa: CASSIAGGVETQYF
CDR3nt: TGTGCCAGCAGCATAGCGGGAGGAGTGGAGACCCAGTACTTC

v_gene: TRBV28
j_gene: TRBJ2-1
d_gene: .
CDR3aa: CASSFVGEQFF
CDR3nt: TGTGCCAGCAGTTTCGTTGGTGAGCAGTTCTTC

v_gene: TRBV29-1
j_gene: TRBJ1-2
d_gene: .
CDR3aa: CSVEGGDYGYTF
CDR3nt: TGCAGCGTTGAAGGGGGGGACTATGGCTACACCTTC

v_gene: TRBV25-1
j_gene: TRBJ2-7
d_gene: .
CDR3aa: CASSDSDAYEQYF
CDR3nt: TGTGCCAGCAGTGACTCGGATGCCTACGAGCAGTACTTC

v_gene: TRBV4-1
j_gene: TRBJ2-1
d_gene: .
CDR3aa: CASSQNIGNEQFF
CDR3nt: TGCGCCAGCAGCCAAAATATAGGGAATGAGCAGTTCTTC

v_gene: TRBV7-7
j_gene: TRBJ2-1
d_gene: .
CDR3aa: CASSTGTLAGGGEQFF
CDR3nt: TGTGCCAGCAGTACTGGGACCCTAGCAGGGGGAGGTGAGCAGTTCTTC

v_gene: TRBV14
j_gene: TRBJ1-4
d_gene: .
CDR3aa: CASSPRGYNEKLFF
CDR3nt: TGTGCCAGCAGCCCCCGGGGATATAATGAAAAACTGTTTTTT

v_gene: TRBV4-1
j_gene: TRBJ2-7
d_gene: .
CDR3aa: CASSQDPMWSTGLYEQYF
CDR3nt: TGCGCCAGCAGCCAAGACCCGATGTGGAGTACAGGTCTGTACGAGCAGTACTTC

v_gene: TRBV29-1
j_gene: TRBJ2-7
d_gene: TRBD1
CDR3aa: CSVEGDRDRTEQYF
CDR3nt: TGCAGCGTCGAAGGGGACAGGGACCGCACGGAGCAGTACTTC

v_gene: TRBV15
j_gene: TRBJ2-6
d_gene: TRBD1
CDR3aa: CATSTTGGASGANVLTF
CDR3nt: TGTGCCACCAGCACGACAGGGGGCGCCTCTGGGGCCAACGTCCTGACTTTC

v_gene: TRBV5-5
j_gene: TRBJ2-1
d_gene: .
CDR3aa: CASRGTEERNEQFF
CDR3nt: TGTGCCAGCCGCGGGACTGAGGAAAGGAATGAGCAGTTCTTC

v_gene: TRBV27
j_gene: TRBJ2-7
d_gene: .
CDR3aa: CASSFGGEQYF
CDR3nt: TGTGCCAGCAGTTTTGGGGGCGAGCAGTACTTC

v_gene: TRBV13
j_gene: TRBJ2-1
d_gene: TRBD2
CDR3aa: CASSSRGLGNEQFF
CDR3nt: TGTGCCAGCAGCTCCAGGGGACTAGGAAATGAGCAGTTCTTC

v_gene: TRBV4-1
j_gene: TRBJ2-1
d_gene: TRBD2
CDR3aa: CASSQRLAGGLYNEQFF
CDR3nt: TGCGCCAGCAGCCAACGACTAGCGGGAGGTCTCTACAATGAGCAGTTCTTC

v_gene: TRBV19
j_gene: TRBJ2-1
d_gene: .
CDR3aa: CASSILDYNEQFF
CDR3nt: TGTGCCAGTAGTATCTTGGACTACAATGAGCAGTTCTTC

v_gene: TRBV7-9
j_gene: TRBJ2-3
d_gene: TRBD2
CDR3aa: CATRGGRAGYTQYF
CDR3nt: TGTGCCACCCGGGGCGGGAGGGCCGGCTATACGCAGTATTTT

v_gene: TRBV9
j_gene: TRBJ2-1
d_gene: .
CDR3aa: CASSVSRLGSHEQFF
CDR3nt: TGTGCCAGCAGCGTAAGCCGATTGGGGAGTCATGAGCAGTTCTTC

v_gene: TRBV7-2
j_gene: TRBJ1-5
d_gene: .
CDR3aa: CASSTTTVISNQPQHF
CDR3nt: TGTGCCAGCAGCACGACGACGGTGATTAGCAATCAGCCCCAGCATTTT

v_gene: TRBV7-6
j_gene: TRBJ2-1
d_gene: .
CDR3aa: CASSLVLYNEQFF
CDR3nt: TGTGCCAGCAGCTTAGTTCTCTACAATGAGCAGTTCTTC

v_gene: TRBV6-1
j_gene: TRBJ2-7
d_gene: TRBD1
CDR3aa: CASSEVTGTYEQYF
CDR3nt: TGTGCCAGCAGTGAGGTGACAGGGACCTACGAGCAGTACTTC

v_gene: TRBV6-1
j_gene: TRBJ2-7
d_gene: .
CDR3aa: CASKGTSDYEQYF
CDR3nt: TGTGCCAGCAAAGGGACTTCCGACTACGAGCAGTACTTC

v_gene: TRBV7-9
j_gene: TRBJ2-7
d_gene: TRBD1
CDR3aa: CASDTGGAGRGAYEQYF
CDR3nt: TGTGCCAGCGACACAGGGGGCGCCGGGCGGGGAGCCTACGAGCAGTACTTC

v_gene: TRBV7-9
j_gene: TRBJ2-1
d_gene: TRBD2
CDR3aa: CASSSPGLANNEQFF
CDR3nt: TGTGCCAGCAGCTCGCCGGGACTAGCGAACAATGAGCAGTTCTTC

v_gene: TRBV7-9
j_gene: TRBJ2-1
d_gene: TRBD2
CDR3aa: CASSLEGLAIEQFF
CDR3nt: TGTGCCAGCAGCTTAGAAGGACTAGCGATTGAGCAGTTCTTC

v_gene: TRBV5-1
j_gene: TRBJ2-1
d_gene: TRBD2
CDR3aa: CASSPPASGDNNEQFF
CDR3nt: TGCGCCAGCAGCCCCCCGGCTAGCGGGGATAACAATGAGCAGTTCTTC